The 18 T cell receptor beta chains in this list originate from one sample, sequenced in a study of cytomegalovirus exposure and HLA in healthy donors. The PCR made use of 60 Vbeta and 13 Jbeta primers. Only in-frame clones appear in the TCRdb table, and some are missing; sequencing was by immunoSEQ multiplex PCR. The table shows 97,000 or so clones, with over 80% occurring only once. Sequencing was performed on PBMCs. These receptors came from a man aged 35-49 years in good health and CMV-seronegative.

J is TRBJ2-7 and V is TRBV4-1, with D perhaps TRBD1 (6 bases). V was trimmed by 1 base and J by 7 bases, leaving 8 bases between them. CDR3 size: 12 residues. CDR1 and CDR2 from the germline V gene are MGHRA and YSYEKL. This CDR3 reads CASSQGGQEQYF. The CDR3 nucleotides read TGCGCCAGCAGCCAAGGGGGACAAGAGCAGTACTTC.

The J gene is TRBJ2-1, the V gene TRBV11-3; the D gene is possibly TRBD1 (5 bases). Germline V gene data show CDR1 as SGHNT and CDR2 as YENEEA. The CDR3 length is 16 residues. Trimming pared 1 base from V and 8 bases from J, leaving 18 bases between. This CDR3 is CASSLVYGAGVDEQFF. The CDR3, as DNA: TGTGCCAGCAGCTTAGTATATGGGGCAGGAGTGGATGAGCAGTTCTTC.

This rearrangement joins TRBV9 to TRBJ2-1; 10 nucleotides line up with TRBD2. V shed 0 bases and J 3 bases; nucleotides not matched to a gene: 6. This CDR3 spans 17 amino acids. Per germline, CDR1 SGDLS and CDR2 YYNGEE. The CDR3 sequence: CASSVGSLAGYYNEQFF. The DNA for the CDR3 is TGTGCCAGCAGCGTAGGATCACTAGCGGGGTACTACAATGAGCAGTTCTTC.

This chain joins TRBV28 and TRBJ1-6; D perhaps matches TRBD1 (5 bases). Germline CDR1 MDHEN, CDR2 SYDVKM. The CDR3 is made up of 13 amino acids. The ends were cut back, 3 bases at V and 10 bases at J, with 10 bases in the middle. Here the CDR3 DNA reads TGTGCCAGCAGTTTCCCAGGGCGCTCACCCCTCCACTTT. Translated: CASSFPGRSPLHF.

The genes are TRBV10-3 and TRBJ1-3; TRBD1 aligns across 8 bases. The CDR3 spans 16 residues. J lost 6 bases, V lost 6 bases, and 13 bases had no gene match. Looked up from germline, CDR1 is ENHRY and CDR2 is SYGVKD. CDR3 DNA: TGTGCCATCAGGGAAGACAGGGGCGTTTCAGCAAACACCATATATTTT. The encoded protein is CAIREDRGVSANTIYF.

The CDR3 bases are TGTGCCAGTAGCCTCGGGGACAGCAATGAAAAACTGTTTTTT. It encodes CASSLGDSNEKLFF. J is TRBJ1-4 and V is TRBV19, with 7 bases that match TRBD1. The ends lost 6 bases at V and 5 bases at J; junction bases unmatched: 6. The length of the CDR3 is 14 residues. Per germline, CDR1 LNHDA and CDR2 SQIVND (reference sequence).

This chain connects TRBV9 to TRBJ2-1; 9 nucleotides match TRBD2. The germline gives CDR1 SGDLS, CDR2 YYNGEE. The CDR3 contains 15 residues. The trim removed 0 bases at V and 8 bases at J, leaving 6 bases unmatched. CDR3 in amino acids: CASSVANSGGDEQFF. The CDR3 DNA reads TGTGCCAGCAGCGTAGCGAATAGCGGGGGAGATGAGCAGTTCTTC.

The chain links TRBV18 to TRBJ2-2; D perhaps matches TRBD1 (6 bases). This CDR3 is 18 amino acids long. CDR1 and CDR2 (germline): KGHSH, LQKENI. V shed 2 bases and J shed 1 base, with 17 bases lying between them. CDR3 sequence: CASSPGDRRSMNTGELFF. The CDR3 bases are TGTGCCAGCTCACCAGGAGACAGGCGGAGCATGAACACCGGGGAGCTGTTTTTT.

J is TRBJ1-3 and V is TRBV30, with D unresolved. Germline V gene lookup returns CDR1 GTSNPN and CDR2 SVGIG (reference sequence). The CDR3 contains 14 residues. With 2 bases removed from V and 0 bases from J, the gap between germline ends came to 8 bases. The CDR3 nucleotides are TGTGCCTGGAGTTCGCGAGGCTCTGGAAACACCATATATTTT. This gives the protein CAWSSRGSGNTIYF.

This rearrangement joins TRBV5-1 to TRBJ2-3; a weak D match, TRBD1 (6 bases). This CDR3 contains 15 residues. In germline, CDR1 is SGHRS, CDR2 YFSETQ. V was clipped by 4 bases and J by 3 bases, with 15 bases between them. This chain's CDR3 is CASSGAGVLTDTQYF. CDR3 DNA sequence: TGCGCCAGCAGCGGGGCAGGGGTTTTGACAGATACGCAGTATTTT.

The V gene is TRBV18, the J gene TRBJ1-4, with D possibly TRBD1 on 5 matching bases. Germline CDR1 and CDR2: KGHSH and LQKENI. V shed 1 base and J shed 8 bases, with 17 bases lying between them. The CDR3 spans 16 residues. CDR3 nucleotide sequence: TGTGCCAGCTCACCACGTGCCGGGACGGGGGGGGAAAAACTGTTTTTT. It is translated as CASSPRAGTGGEKLFF.

V is TRBV29-1 and J is TRBJ2-3, with D possibly matching TRBD1 (6 bases). This CDR3 region has 12 residues. Trimming removed 7 bases at V and 6 bases at J, with 14 bases between. Germline V lookup: CDR1 SQVTM, CDR2 ANQGSEA. In DNA form, the CDR3 reads TGCAGCGGAGAACAGGGAATGGATACGCAGTATTTT. Translating gives CSGEQGMDTQYF.

The chain couples TRBV7-3 to TRBJ2-3, with a weak D call TRBD1 (5 bases). V was clipped by 6 bases and J by 2 bases, with 9 bases between them. This CDR3 spans 13 amino acids. The V gene's germline CDR1 is SGHTA and CDR2 FQGTGA. As DNA, the CDR3 is TGTGCCAGCAGGGGGCCTCTCACAGATACGCAGTATTTT. Encoded protein: CASRGPLTDTQYF.

This chain joins TRBV12-2 and TRBJ1-2; the table's D call, TRBD1, was not checked against the DNA. TRBV12-2 is tagged as a pseudogene. The length of the CDR3 is 14 residues. The CDR3 nucleotides read TGTGCAAGTCGCTGGAAGACAGGAATTATTGGCTACACCTTC. This sequence encodes CASRWKTGIIGYTF.

J is TRBJ1-3 and V is TRBV30; D not resolved. This CDR3 region has 15 residues. Trimming cost V 3 bases and J 1 base, with 13 bases left between them. Germline V gene lookup returns CDR1 GTSNPN and CDR2 SVGIG (reference sequence). The CDR3 protein is CAWSTPGKSGNTIYF. CDR3 nucleotides: TGTGCCTGGAGCACGCCAGGAAAATCTGGAAACACCATATATTTT.

V usage is TRBV19 and J usage is TRBJ2-1; the match to TRBD2 covers 12 bases. The ends lost 7 bases at V and 8 bases at J; junction bases unmatched: 6. Germline V gene data show CDR1 as LNHDA and CDR2 as SQIVND (reference sequence). The CDR3 has 14 amino acids. DNA for the CDR3: TGTGCCAGTACCCCTAGCGGGGGGGCCTATGAGCAGTTCTTC. This gives the protein CASTPSGGAYEQFF.

The rearrangement uses TRBV7-6 and TRBJ1-4, with D possibly being TRBD1 (6 bases). V was trimmed by 1 base and J by 4 bases, leaving 13 bases between them. In germline, CDR1 is SGHVS, CDR2 FNYEAQ. There are 16 residues in the CDR3. CDR3 protein: CASSLVGTRFNEKLFF. The CDR3 DNA reads as TGTGCCAGCAGCTTAGTTGGGACACGGTTTAATGAAAAACTGTTTTTT.

The V call is TRBV7-6, the J call TRBJ2-7, with 8 bases fitting TRBD1. CDR1 is SGHVS, CDR2 FNYEAQ, per germline. Trimming took 5 bases from V and 6 from J; bases not matched to a gene: 12. This CDR3 has 15 amino acids. CDR3 nucleotide sequence: TGTGCCAGCAGCCCCCAAGGGAACGGACAGGGCGAGCAGTACTTC. Protein product: CASSPQGNGQGEQYF.